This T cell receptor beta chain was obtained from a study of cytomegalovirus exposure and HLA in healthy donors. Findings and limits, study-wide: The authors enumerated over 150 TCR beta chains as linked to cytomegalovirus. More clonal expansion characterized HLA-associated TCR beta chains than equally common others in a later analysis.

The study ran its PCR with 60 Vbeta and 13 Jbeta primers. The data were produced by immunoSEQ multiplex PCR, yet TCRdb's version contains in-frame clones alone and is incomplete. Of 130,000 to 150,000 clones detected, about three quarters appear once; the ten largest clones hold under 3%. The ends lost 4 bases at V and 4 bases at J; junction bases unmatched: 7. This CDR3 region has 16 residues. Germline CDR1 reads MNHEY; CDR2 reads SMNVEV (reference sequence). Worth noting for this clone: Its antigen is undetermined.

Sequences were obtained from PBMCs. The genes are TRBV27 and TRBJ2-5; 12 positions agree with TRBD1. This receptor was obtained from a man aged 35-49 years in good health and CMV-seropositive. The CDR3 is CASSSPGTGGGETQYF. CDR3 sequence (DNA): TGTGCCAGCAGTTCCCCCGGGACAGGGGGCGGAGAGACCCAGTACTTC.